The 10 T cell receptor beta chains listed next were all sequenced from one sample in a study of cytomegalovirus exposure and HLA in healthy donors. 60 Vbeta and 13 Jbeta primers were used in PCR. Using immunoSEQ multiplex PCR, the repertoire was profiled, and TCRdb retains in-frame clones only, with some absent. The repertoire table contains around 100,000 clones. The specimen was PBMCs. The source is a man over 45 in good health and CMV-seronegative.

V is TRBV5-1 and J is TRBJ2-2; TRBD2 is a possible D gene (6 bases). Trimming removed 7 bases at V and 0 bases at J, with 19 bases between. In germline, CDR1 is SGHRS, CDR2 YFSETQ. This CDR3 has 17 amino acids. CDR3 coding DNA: TGCGCCAGCCGAAAGAGACTAGGGGCTCCGAACACCGGGGAGCTGTTTTTT. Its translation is CASRKRLGAPNTGELFF.

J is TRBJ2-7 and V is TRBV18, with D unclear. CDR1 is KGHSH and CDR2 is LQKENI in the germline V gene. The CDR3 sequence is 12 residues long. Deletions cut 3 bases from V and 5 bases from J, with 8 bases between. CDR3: CASSPNANEQYF. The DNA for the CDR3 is TGTGCCAGCTCACCGAACGCTAACGAGCAGTACTTC. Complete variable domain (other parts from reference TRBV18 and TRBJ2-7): NAGVMQNPRHLVRRRGQEARLRCSPMKGHSHVYWYRQLPEEGLKFMVYLQKENIIDESGMPKERFSAEFPKEGPSILRIQQVVRGDSAAYFCASSPNANEQYFGPGTRLTVT.

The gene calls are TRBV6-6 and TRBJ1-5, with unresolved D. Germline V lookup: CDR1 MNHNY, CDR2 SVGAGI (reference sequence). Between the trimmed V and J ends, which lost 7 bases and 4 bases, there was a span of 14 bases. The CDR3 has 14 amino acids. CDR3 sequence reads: CASINSGVNQPQHF. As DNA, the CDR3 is TGTGCCAGCATCAACTCGGGAGTTAATCAGCCCCAGCATTTT.

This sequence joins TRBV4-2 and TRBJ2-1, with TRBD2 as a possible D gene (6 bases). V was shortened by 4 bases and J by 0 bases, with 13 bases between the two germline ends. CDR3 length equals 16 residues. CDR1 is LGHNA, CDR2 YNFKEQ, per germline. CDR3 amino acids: CASSRIAASSYNEQFF. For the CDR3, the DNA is TGTGCCAGCAGCCGTATAGCGGCTAGCTCCTACAATGAGCAGTTCTTC.

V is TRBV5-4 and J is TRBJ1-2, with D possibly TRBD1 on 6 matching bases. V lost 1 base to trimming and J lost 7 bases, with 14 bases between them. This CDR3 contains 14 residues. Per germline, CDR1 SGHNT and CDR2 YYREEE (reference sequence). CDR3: CASSLTGKTLGYTF. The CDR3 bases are TGTGCCAGCAGCTTGACAGGGAAGACTCTTGGCTACACCTTC.

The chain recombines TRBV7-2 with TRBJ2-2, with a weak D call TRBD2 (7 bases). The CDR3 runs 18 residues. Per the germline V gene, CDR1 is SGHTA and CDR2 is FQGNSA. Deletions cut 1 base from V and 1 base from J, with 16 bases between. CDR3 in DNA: TGTGCCAGCAGCTTAGAATTCGGGGGGCGTGGGAACACCGGGGAGCTGTTTTTT. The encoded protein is CASSLEFGGRGNTGELFF.

CDR3 nucleotides: TGCGCCAGCAGCCAAGTCCTAGCGGGAGGGCCAGATACGCAGTATTTT. This encodes CASSQVLAGGPDTQYF. This sequence joins TRBV4-3 and TRBJ2-3, with 12 bases fitting TRBD2. The J segment lost 4 bases and the V segment lost 1 base, leaving 3 bases of the junction unmatched. Germline CDR1 is LGHNA and CDR2 is YSLEER. This CDR3 contains 16 residues.

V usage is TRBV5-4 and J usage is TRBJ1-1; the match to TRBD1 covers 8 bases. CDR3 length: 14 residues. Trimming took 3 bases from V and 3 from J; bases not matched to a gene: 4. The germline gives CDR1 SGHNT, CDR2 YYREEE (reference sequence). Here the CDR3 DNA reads TGTGCCAGCAGCTCGGGGACAGGATACACTGAAGCTTTCTTT. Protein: CASSSGTGYTEAFF.

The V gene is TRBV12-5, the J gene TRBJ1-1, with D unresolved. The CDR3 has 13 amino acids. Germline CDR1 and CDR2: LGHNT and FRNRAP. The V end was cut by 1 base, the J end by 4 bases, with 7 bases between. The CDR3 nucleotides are TGTGCTAGTGGTTTGGCCCTCGGCACTGAAGCTTTCTTT. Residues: CASGLALGTEAFF.

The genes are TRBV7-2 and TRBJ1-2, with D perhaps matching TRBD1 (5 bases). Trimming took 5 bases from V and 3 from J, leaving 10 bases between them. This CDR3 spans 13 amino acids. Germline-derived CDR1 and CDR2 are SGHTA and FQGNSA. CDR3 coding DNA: TGTGCCAGCAGCCGCGACAGATACTATGGCTACACCTTC. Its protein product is CASSRDRYYGYTF.